The 10 T cell receptor beta chains reported below all come from one sample, sequenced in a study of regulatory T cells in long-lasting Graves disease. The authors built TCR beta libraries using iRepertoire HTBI primers and Arm-PCR of CDR3 regions. In TCRdb, the multiplex PCR reads were re-called with MiXCR into one record per CDR3 protein. The data hold over 500,000 distinct CDR3 sequences, with 16% observed a single time. Time point meaning: newly diagnosed GD, antithyroid drugs for less than 3 months. From PBMCs, RNA was extracted and then used to make the TCR library. These data also formed part of another study, on T cells in Graves' hyperthyroidism and ophthalmopathy.

Sequenced material: peripheral blood mononuclear cells (PBMCs), taken at new diagnosis, from a patient treated with antithyroid drugs. These receptors originate from a woman aged 25 to 39 with Graves disease.

J is TRBJ2-2 and V is TRBV9; a weak D match, TRBD2 (5 bases). The germline V gene encodes CDR1 SGDLS and CDR2 YYNGEE. The CDR3 covers 16 residues. Between the trimmed V and J ends, which lost 0 bases and 6 bases, there was a span of 15 bases. CDR3 sequence reads: CASSVAMVGVAGELFF. The CDR3, as DNA: TGTGCCAGCAGCGTAGCTATGGTGGGAGTAGCCGGGGAGCTGTTTTTT.

This clonotype appeared many times. The CDR3 nucleotides read TGTGCCAGCAGTTTTGGGACCCCGACCGAGCAGTACTTC. Translating it yields CASSFGTPTEQYF. The chain uses TRBV12-3 or TRBV12-4 and TRBJ2-7; D may be TRBD1 or TRBD2 (5 bases each). Trimming pared 3 bases from V and 6 bases from J, leaving 12 bases between. The CDR3 sequence is 13 residues long.

About this clonotype itself: This may stem from a read error, because a much larger clone lies one nucleotide away. V gene TRBV28 combines with J gene TRBJ2-1, with D perhaps matching TRBD2 (5 bases). V was cut by 4 bases and J by 15 bases, with 16 bases left in between. The CDR3 length is 12 residues. Germline V gene data show CDR1 as MDHEN and CDR2 as SYDVKM. DNA of the CDR3: TGTGCCAGCAGTTCACGGACGATACGGGGGTTCTTC. Protein product: CASSSRTIRGFF.

This clonotype was detected many times. This chain connects TRBV28 to TRBJ2-3, with 7 bases aligning to TRBD2. The CDR3 contains 16 residues. Germline V gene sequence: CDR1 MDHEN, CDR2 SYDVKM. After removal of 7 bases from V and 1 base from J, the junction contained 11 bases not matched to a gene. The CDR3 DNA sequence: TGTGCCAGCACCGGACTTGGGGGGGTCGGCACAGATACGCAGTATTTT. As protein: CASTGLGGVGTDTQYF. The full variable domain, in which reference TRBV28 and TRBJ2-3 provide the parts outside the CDR3, is DVKVTQSSRYLVKRTGEKVFLECVQDMDHENMFWYRQDPGLGLRLIYFSYDVKMKEKGDIPEGYSVSREKKERFSLILESASTNQTSMYLCASTGLGGVGTDTQYFGPGTRLTVL.

This clonotype has only a few counts. The genes are TRBV11-2 and TRBJ1-5; D is unresolved. Germline CDR1 is SGHAT and CDR2 is FQNNGV. This CDR3 contains 16 residues. The V gene lost 3 bases and the J gene lost 3 bases, with 15 bases spanning the gap. The CDR3 loop is CASSFGVAANNQPQHF. CDR3 DNA: TGTGCCAGCAGCTTTGGGGTCGCAGCCAACAATCAGCCCCAGCATTTT.

In its sample, this clonotype was seen many times. The rearrangement joins TRBV29-1 to TRBJ1-1; 8 bases agree with TRBD1. Germline CDR1 SQVTM, CDR2 ANQGSEA. The CDR3 sequence is 12 residues long. V lost 4 bases to trimming and J lost 4 bases; unmatched junction nucleotides: 2. The CDR3 protein is CSVGQGFTEAFF. The CDR3 DNA reads as TGCAGCGTTGGACAGGGGTTCACTGAAGCTTTCTTT.

This clonotype has a count of ten or more. The chain uses TRBV20-1 and TRBJ2-1; 7 nucleotides line up with TRBD2. The CDR3 covers 17 residues. V shed 2 bases and J 0 bases; nucleotides not matched to a gene: 10. Germline values: CDR1 DFQATT, CDR2 SNEGSKA (reference sequence). The CDR3 spells CSARSGGGPRSYNEQFF. The CDR3 DNA is TGCAGTGCTAGAAGTGGGGGAGGGCCTCGCTCCTACAATGAGCAGTTCTTC.

The rearrangement uses TRBV28 and TRBJ2-5; D might be TRBD2 (6 bases). V lost 4 bases to trimming and J lost 0 bases, with 15 bases between them. CDR3 length equals 16 residues. Germline V gene lookup returns CDR1 MDHEN and CDR2 SYDVKM. The CDR3 DNA sequence: TGTGCCAGCAGTTATCCTCGGAGGAGGGACCAAGAGACCCAGTACTTC. Protein: CASSYPRRRDQETQYF.

This clonotype was detected many times. The J gene is TRBJ2-2, the V gene TRBV6-2 or TRBV6-3; 12 nucleotides align to TRBD2. The V gene's germline CDR1 is MNHEY and CDR2 SVGEGT. CDR3 length: 17 amino acids. After removal of 7 bases from V and 0 bases from J, the junction contained 6 bases not matched to a gene. The CDR3 DNA follows: TGTGCCAGCACGAGACTAGCGGGAGTTTCGAACACCGGGGAGCTGTTTTTT. Translated: CASTRLAGVSNTGELFF.

This chain uses TRBV30 with TRBJ2-1, with D tentatively TRBD2 (6 bases). In germline, CDR1 is GTSNPN, CDR2 SVGIG (reference sequence). Trimming took 2 bases from V and 9 from J, leaving 14 bases between them. The CDR3 extends over 13 amino acids. The CDR3 nucleotides are TGTGCCTGGAGTCGGACTGTCGGGGGTGAGCAGTTCTTC. Its protein product is CAWSRTVGGEQFF.